This T cell receptor (beta chain) was documented in a study of PD-L1 blockade in urothelial cancer (dated by TCRdb to the late 2010s). Regarding the complete study: Therapy was started at some point between 2014 and 2016 for all patients, and atezolizumab 1,200 mg was administered intravenously every 3 weeks. Blood samples yielded a median of roughly 150,000 T cells and more than 80,000 unique TCRs, with median clonality around 0.084. The study, an exploratory multi-omic analysis, examined somatic, immune and clinical correlates of response to PD-L1 blockade with atezolizumab in urothelial cancer. Durable clinical benefit was defined as a progression-free survival longer than 6 months, and TCR features were additionally tested against progression-free survival and overall survival. Pretreatment tumor samples, along with matched peripheral blood collected serially before and after atezolizumab treatment, underwent TCR sequencing. Patients had an ECOG performance status of 0 or 1 and had received between 0 and 3 prior chemotherapy regimens. Blood samples were analyzed at two time points: 3 weeks after treatment start (second dose) and 6 weeks after treatment start. About 85% of the roughly 29 patients were identified as males with urothelial cancer of bladder origin, and a prior smoking history was reported by 18 of 29 patients. Pretreatment blood TCR-seq was available for under 35 patients, at least one posttreatment blood collection was obtained for around 25 patients, and tumor TCR-seq was available for around 25 patients. In the same patients who had TCR sequencing, pretreatment tumors also underwent whole exome sequencing and RNA sequencing. Roughly 10 patients reached durable clinical benefit, while 20 patients did not. General conclusions and limits of the study: Because the sample size was small (n ≈ 28) and many of the analyses were exploratory, the results are meant to be hypothesis-generating. Patients with durable benefit showed greater expansion of tumor-associated TCR clones in peripheral blood 3 weeks after starting treatment (n ≈ 21, p = 0.022). Improved progression-free and overall survival was found to be associated with pretreatment peripheral blood TCR clonality below the median.

A cohort of about 30 patients with locally advanced or metastatic urothelial carcinoma, treated at Memorial Sloan Kettering on a trial protocol, was included. Peripheral blood mononuclear cells were collected pretreatment and during treatment, with between 1 and 8 total time points obtained per patient. The Qiagen DNeasy Blood extraction kit was used to purify genomic DNA from total PBMCs and from tumor samples. Collected pretreatment and during treatment, PBMCs were isolated and stored as previously described. To estimate absolute template abundance from read counts, synthetic TCR analog templates were spiked into each PCR. The immunoSEQ assay was used to amplify TCRbeta CDR3 regions from genomic DNA with bias-controlled V and J gene primers. Sequencing of rearranged TCRbeta segments was performed at approximately 20X coverage. The original methods were these. Sequencing errors were corrected by clustering and CDR3s were annotated against IMGT to assign V, D and J genes. Only productive TCRbeta rearrangements were used in downstream analyses, excluding out-of-frame or stop-codon sequences. Clonality was calculated as one minus the Shannon entropy normalized by the log of the number of unique productive sequences. Fisher's exact test with Benjamini-Hochberg correction, at a threshold of adjusted p below 0.01, was used to find clones that differed between time points or between blood and tumor. As stored in TCRdb, this immuneACCESS dataset retains in-frame rearrangements with V and J assigned. A fraction of the clones does not appear; measured against another copy, unresolved V genes explain less than half of the discrepancy, and the remainder lacks a known reason. Clone size and V and J calls were adopted from that table, with D and trimming inferred from the DNA. The sample profile shows about 83,000 clones; around 90% of them were found once. About 6% of the sample goes to the ten largest clones.

Inclusive of the bounding cysteine and phenylalanine, the CDR3 is 14 residues long. Left in the record is the CDR3 DNA by itself, 42 bases read in frame from the first base. The germline V and J ends show losses of 1 base and 7 bases respectively, and no gene match explains 0 bases of the junction. From a lookup of the germline V gene, CDR1 and CDR2 are MNHEY and SVGAGI. On this clone itself: Which antigen it targets is not known. No quality values exist for individual bases; no much larger clone is one base distant.

The receptor comes from a woman in her 70s with urothelial cancer. The sequenced sample was PBMCs, obtained around atezolizumab (anti-PD-L1) treatment. Recombination connected TRBV6-5 to TRBJ1-6; TRBD1 lines up with 8 middle nucleotides. The CDR3 reads as follows: CASSYWTGNSPLHF. In nucleotide form, the sequence is TGTGCCAGCAGTTACTGGACAGGGAATTCACCCCTCCACTTT.